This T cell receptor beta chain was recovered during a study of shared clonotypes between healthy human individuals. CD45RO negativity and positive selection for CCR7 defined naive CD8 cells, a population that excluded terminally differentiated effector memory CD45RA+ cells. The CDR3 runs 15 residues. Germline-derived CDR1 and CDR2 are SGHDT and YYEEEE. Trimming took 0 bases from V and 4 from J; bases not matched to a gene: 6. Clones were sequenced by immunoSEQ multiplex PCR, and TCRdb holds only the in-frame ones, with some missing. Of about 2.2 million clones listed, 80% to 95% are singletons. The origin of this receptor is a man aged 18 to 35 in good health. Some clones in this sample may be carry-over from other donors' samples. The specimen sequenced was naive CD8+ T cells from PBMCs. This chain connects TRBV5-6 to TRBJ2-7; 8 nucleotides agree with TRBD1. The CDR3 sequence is CASSLGRTGLYEQYF. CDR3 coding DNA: TGTGCCAGCAGCTTGGGGCGGACAGGGTTGTACGAGCAGTACTTC.